This T cell receptor beta chain was found in a study of CXCR3-negative and CXCR3-positive naive CD8 T cells. The CDR3 loop spans 14 amino acids. Germline V CDR1 and CDR2: DFQATT, SNEGSKA (reference sequence). TRB cDNA was prepared as libraries by UMI-labeled 5' RACE. TCRdb reprocessed the 5' RACE reads, keeping one entry per CDR3 protein, no DNA. In total, the table holds some 130,000 distinct CDR3 sequences. Specimen: naive CXCR3- CD8+ T cells from blood. Subset indicated: CD45RO-CCR7+CD27+CD95- naive CD8+ T cells lacking CXCR3 (TNR3-). The chain employs TRBV20-1 and TRBJ1-2. The origin of this receptor is a human donor in good health. Some clones in this sample may be carry-over from other donors' samples. The CDR3 sequence: CSARGSGANYGYTF.